This entry lists 26 T cell receptor beta chains sequenced from one sample in a study of blood T cell repertoires in COVID-19. Assay: immunoSEQ multiplex PCR; the TCRdb copy retains only in-frame clones and omits some. The profile shows 100,000 or so clones, more than 75% of them singletons. The sample comprised peripheral blood. The receptor set was obtained from a man younger than 45 in a cohort sampled during active COVID-19.

This chain joins TRBV5-6 and TRBJ1-1; weak D call: TRBD1 (5 bases). The CDR3 spans 11 residues. V shed 5 bases and J shed 7 bases, with 9 bases lying between them. Germline CDR1 is SGHDT and CDR2 is YYEEEE. CDR3 in amino acids: CASRGAREAFF. CDR3 bases: TGTGCCAGCAGAGGGGCCCGTGAAGCTTTCTTT. Supplemented by reference TRBV5-6 and TRBJ1-1, the full variable domain reads DAGVTQSPTHLIKTRGQQVTLRCSPKSGHDTVSWYQQALGQGPQFIFQYYEEEERQRGNFPDRFSGHQFPNYSSELNVNALLLGDSALYLCASRGAREAFFGQGTRLTVV.

The gene calls are TRBV5-4 and TRBJ2-7, with TRBD1 identical over 11 bases. This CDR3 is built from 15 residues. Trimming removed 4 bases from V and 2 bases from J; junction bases left unmatched: 5. Germline CDR1 reads SGHNT; CDR2 reads YYREEE (reference sequence). DNA of the CDR3: TGTGCCAGCAGCACCGGGACAGGGGGTACCTACGAGCAGTACTTC. Protein: CASSTGTGGTYEQYF.

This chain uses TRBV3-1 (or the pseudogene TRBV3-2) with TRBJ1-2, with 8 positions matching TRBD1. CDR1 and CDR2 from the germline V gene are LGHDT and YNNKEL (reference sequence). The V and J ends lost 2 bases and 8 bases, in that order; junction bases with no gene match: 7. The CDR3 contains 14 residues. The CDR3 DNA reads TGTGCCAGCAGCCAACAACAGGGGGTACGGGGCTACACCTTC. It yields the protein CASSQQQGVRGYTF.

The table lists this clone with a count of one. The CDR3 protein is CASSLQTGLAKNIQYF. DNA for the CDR3: TGCGCCAGCAGCCTACAGACAGGCTTAGCCAAAAACATTCAGTACTTC. The chain joins TRBV5-1 to TRBJ2-4; a weak D match, TRBD1 (6 bases). Per the germline V gene, CDR1 is SGHRS and CDR2 is YFSETQ. The V end was cut by 4 bases, the J end by 0 bases, with 14 bases between. The CDR3 runs to 16 residues. Supplemented by reference TRBV5-1 and TRBJ2-4, the full variable domain reads KAGVTQTPRYLIKTRGQQVTLSCSPISGHRSVSWYQQTPGQGLQFLFEYFSETQRNKGNFPGRFSGRQFSNSRSEMNVSTLELGDSALYLCASSLQTGLAKNIQYFGAGTRLSVL.

The rearrangement joins TRBV2 to TRBJ1-5; TRBD1 matches 8 bases. V trimming: 6 bases; J trimming: 7 bases; junction bases outside the gene matches: 5. Germline V gene data show CDR1 as SNHLY and CDR2 as FYNNEI. The CDR3 has 13 amino acids. The DNA of the CDR3 is TGTGCCAGCAGGCCGGGACAGGAACAGCCCCAGCATTTT. This gives the protein CASRPGQEQPQHF.

This clone occurred once. The rearrangement joins TRBV28 to TRBJ2-5, with D possibly being TRBD1 (7 bases). The CDR3 runs to 14 residues. Germline V gene data show CDR1 as MDHEN and CDR2 as SYDVKM. V was clipped by 7 bases and J by 2 bases, with 14 bases between them. CDR3 DNA sequence: TGTGCCAGCATTCAGGGGGGACAGCAAGAGACCCAGTACTTC. Translating gives CASIQGGQQETQYF.

The chain links TRBV5-8 to TRBJ2-6; D is perhaps TRBD2 (6 bases). V dropped 9 bases and J dropped 5 bases, with 18 bases sitting between them. Germline lookup yields CDR1 SGHTS and CDR2 YDEGEE. The CDR3 runs 15 residues. The CDR3 sequence is CATSGGPHRANVLTF. Written as DNA, the CDR3 is TGTGCCACCTCCGGAGGGCCTCACCGGGCCAACGTCCTGACTTTC.

The chain carries TRBV12-3 or TRBV12-4 and TRBJ1-1; 7 bases line up with TRBD1. This CDR3 comprises 12 residues. Trimming at V came to 6 bases and at J to 11 bases, leaving 9 bases not matched to a gene. Here the CDR3 reads CASSPRQGWAFF. CDR3 in DNA: TGTGCCAGCAGCCCCAGACAGGGTTGGGCTTTCTTT.

The CDR3 spells CASSEGASYEQYF. In DNA form, the CDR3 reads TGTGCCAGCAGTGAGGGGGCCTCCTACGAGCAGTACTTC. V and J are TRBV25-1 and TRBJ2-7, with TRBD1 as a possible D gene (6 bases). This CDR3 region has 13 residues. CDR1 is MGHDK, CDR2 SYGVNS, per germline. V lost 3 bases to trimming and J lost 0 bases, with 6 bases between them.

This rearrangement joins TRBV4-2 to TRBJ2-3; 8 bases are a match to TRBD2. V gave up 1 base and J gave up 2 bases; unmatched junction bases: 5. The CDR3 has 16 residues. The germline V gene encodes CDR1 LGHNA and CDR2 YNFKEQ. The CDR3: CASSQGSGGNTDTQYF. DNA for the CDR3: TGTGCCAGCAGCCAAGGGAGCGGGGGAAACACAGATACGCAGTATTTT.

The rearrangement links TRBV4-2 to TRBJ2-7, with TRBD2 identical over 10 bases. CDR3 size: 17 residues. Looked up from germline, CDR1 is LGHNA and CDR2 is YNFKEQ. Unmatched junction bases numbered 5, after V lost 0 bases and J lost 0 bases. The CDR3 loop reads CASSQEEGTSASYEQYF. The CDR3, as DNA: TGTGCCAGCAGCCAAGAGGAAGGGACTAGCGCCTCCTACGAGCAGTACTTC.

This chain uses TRBV4-3 with TRBJ1-2, with D unresolved. This CDR3 is built from 15 residues. Germline CDR1 is LGHNA and CDR2 is YSLEER. The V end was cut by 0 bases, the J end by 4 bases, with 12 bases between. CDR3 in amino acids: CASSQDPQPVYGYTF. In DNA, the CDR3 is TGCGCCAGCAGCCAAGATCCACAGCCCGTCTATGGCTACACCTTC.

This sequence joins TRBV6-2 or TRBV6-3 and TRBJ1-1; 9 bases fit TRBD1. The CDR3 is 14 amino acids. The V gene end was trimmed by 6 bases and the J gene end by 5 bases; junction bases not matched to a gene: 7. Germline V CDR1 and CDR2: MNHEY, SVGEGT. The CDR3 sequence is CASSTTGGATEAFF. CDR3 DNA sequence: TGTGCCAGCAGCACCACAGGGGGCGCGACTGAAGCTTTCTTT.

The V and J genes are TRBV5-1 and TRBJ2-5; TRBD1 matches 7 bases. Germline V CDR1 and CDR2: SGHRS, YFSETQ. V was clipped by 2 bases and J by 5 bases; unmatched bases: 0. This CDR3 is 12 amino acids long. The CDR3 spells CASSLQGETQYF. CDR3 DNA: TGCGCCAGCAGCTTACAGGGGGAGACCCAGTACTTC.

The rearrangement joins TRBV19 to TRBJ2-7; TRBD1 aligns across 11 bases. The CDR3 totals 13 residues. Germline V gene lookup returns CDR1 LNHDA and CDR2 SQIVND (reference sequence). Trimming cost V 10 bases and J 6 bases; bases outside gene matches: 8. CDR3 sequence: CATSGQGAREQYF. The CDR3 region has the DNA TGTGCCACTTCAGGACAGGGGGCGCGCGAGCAGTACTTC.

The chain couples TRBV30 to TRBJ2-2; D gene ambiguous. The V end was cut by 0 bases, the J end by 0 bases, with 8 bases between. CDR3 size: 15 residues. Germline CDR1 is GTSNPN and CDR2 is SVGIG (reference sequence). The DNA of the CDR3 is TGTGCCTGGAGTGTACTAAGCGCGAACACCGGGGAGCTGTTTTTT. Translation: CAWSVLSANTGELFF.

The CDR3 DNA reads as TGCGCCAGCAGCCCACAACCGGGACAGGGTTACGAGCAGTACTTC. As protein: CASSPQPGQGYEQYF. The chain links TRBV4-1 to TRBJ2-7; 9 bases are a match to TRBD1. Trimming took 4 bases from V and 4 from J; bases not matched to a gene: 8. The CDR3 has 15 amino acids. Germline lookup yields CDR1 MGHRA and CDR2 YSYEKL.

The V gene is TRBV5-1, the J gene TRBJ2-3, with D possibly being TRBD1 (5 bases). Germline assignment: CDR1 SGHRS and CDR2 YFSETQ. V lost 2 bases and J lost 5, with 6 bases in between. This CDR3 contains 12 residues. The DNA of the CDR3 is TGCGCCAGCAGCTTCAGGGTAGATACGCAGTATTTT. This sequence encodes CASSFRVDTQYF. Complete variable domain (other parts from reference TRBV5-1 and TRBJ2-3): KAGVTQTPRYLIKTRGQQVTLSCSPISGHRSVSWYQQTPGQGLQFLFEYFSETQRNKGNFPGRFSGRQFSNSRSEMNVSTLELGDSALYLCASSFRVDTQYFGPGTRLTVL.

The chain uses TRBV7-3 and TRBJ2-3, with TRBD1 matching 7 bases. The CDR3 is 18 residues long. V lost 4 bases to trimming and J lost 1 base; unmatched junction nucleotides: 14. CDR1 and CDR2 (germline): SGHTA, FQGTGA. The CDR3 nucleotides are TGTGCCAGCAGCTCCCATGATCCGACAGGGAAGGGCACAGATACGCAGTATTTT. It codes for CASSSHDPTGKGTDTQYF.

The V call is TRBV5-1, the J call TRBJ1-4, with TRBD1 identical over 8 bases. V was pared by 7 bases and J by 6 bases, with 8 bases of the junction left unmatched. The CDR3 has 14 amino acids. The germline CDR1 and CDR2 sequences are SGHRS and YFSETQ. Written as DNA, the CDR3 is TGCGCCAGCGCAGTGCGGGGACAGGATGAAAAACTGTTTTTT. Residues: CASAVRGQDEKLFF.

Written as DNA, the CDR3 is TGTGCCACCAGCAGAGGGACAGAGCTCACTGAAGCTTTCTTT. Protein: CATSRGTELTEAFF. This chain links TRBV15 with TRBJ1-1; D possibly corresponds to TRBD1 (6 bases). Germline V gives CDR1 LNHNV, CDR2 YYDKDF (reference sequence). Trimming left V 1 base short and J 4 bases short, with 10 bases between. This CDR3 spans 14 amino acids.

The rearrangement links TRBV5-4 to TRBJ2-7, with TRBD1 as a possible D gene (6 bases). Trimming took off 5 bases at V and 2 bases at J, with 14 bases between the two ends. Germline values: CDR1 SGHNT, CDR2 YYREEE (reference sequence). The CDR3 runs to 14 residues. CDR3 bases: TGTGCCAGCAGGGAACAGGGATGGGCCTACGAGCAGTACTTC. Its protein product is CASREQGWAYEQYF. Filled out from reference TRBV5-4 and TRBJ2-7, the complete variable domain reads ETGVTQSPTHLIKTRGQQVTLRCSSQSGHNTVSWYQQALGQGPQFIFQYYREEENGRGNFPPRFSGLQFPNYSSELNVNALELDDSALYLCASREQGWAYEQYFGPGTRLTVT.

V and J are TRBV5-1 and TRBJ1-4, with D unresolved. Germline CDR1 is SGHRS and CDR2 is YFSETQ. CDR3 size: 18 residues. Trimming cost V 0 bases and J 8 bases, with 23 bases left between them. CDR3 sequence reads: CASSLGRLRGRDGEKLFF. In nucleotides, the CDR3 is TGCGCCAGCAGCTTGGGCCGACTCCGAGGGAGGGATGGGGAAAAACTGTTTTTT.

The chain recombines TRBV19 with TRBJ2-7, with D possibly matching TRBD1 (5 bases). V was clipped by 4 bases and J by 3 bases, with 13 bases between them. This CDR3 spans 14 amino acids. From germline, CDR1 is LNHDA and CDR2 SQIVND (reference sequence). The CDR3 region is CASSKGQGDYEQYF. The CDR3 nucleotides are TGTGCCAGTAGTAAGGGCCAGGGCGACTACGAGCAGTACTTC.

The chain carries TRBV20-1 and TRBJ2-1; a possible D gene is TRBD1 (5 bases). Trimming took 3 bases from V and 2 from J, leaving 8 bases between them. The CDR3 extends over 13 amino acids. Looked up from germline, CDR1 is DFQATT and CDR2 is SNEGSKA (reference sequence). The CDR3 loop reads CSASSGPYNEQFF. The CDR3 nucleotides are TGCAGTGCTAGTTCAGGGCCCTACAATGAGCAGTTCTTC.

This chain links TRBV6-6 with TRBJ2-2; D unresolved. Germline CDR1 is MNHNY and CDR2 is SVGAGI (reference sequence). Trimming took off 4 bases at V and 2 bases at J, with 2 bases between the two ends. This CDR3 comprises 12 residues. CDR3 protein: CASSLNTGELFF. As DNA, the CDR3 is TGTGCCAGCAGTTTAAACACCGGGGAGCTGTTTTTT.